The 23 T cell receptor beta chains below come from one sample, sequenced in a study of T cells in Graves' hyperthyroidism and ophthalmopathy. What was amplified from RNA transcripts were TCR beta CDR3 regions. During a first-round RT-PCR of the TCR CDR3, the HTBI primer set was used. TCRdb ran MiXCR on the multiplex PCR reads and lists one entry per CDR3 protein. Here the sample spans 370,000 or so distinct CDR3 sequences, approximately 15% being singletons. The specimen sequenced was blood. These receptors were taken from a woman aged 18-35 years with Graves' hyperthyroidism that later progressed to Graves' ophthalmopathy.

This clonotype was observed many times. The V and J genes are TRBV20-1 and TRBJ2-7; 16 bases are shared with TRBD2. Germline values: CDR1 DFQATT, CDR2 SNEGSKA (reference sequence). After removal of 0 bases from V and 3 bases from J, the junction contained 8 bases not matched to a gene. This CDR3 spans 18 amino acids. The CDR3 region is CSARDLGLAGGPHYEQYF. The CDR3 coding sequence is TGCAGTGCTAGAGACCTGGGACTAGCGGGAGGGCCCCACTACGAGCAGTACTTC.

The chain links TRBV5-6 to TRBJ2-5, with 8 nucleotides matching TRBD2. The germline V gene encodes CDR1 SGHDT and CDR2 YYEEEE. V gave up 4 bases and J gave up 5 bases; unmatched junction bases: 16. The CDR3 runs to 17 residues. The CDR3 bases are TGTGCCAGCAGCCCTTCCTCGTTGGGACTAGGTATGGAGACCCAGTACTTC. Its translation: CASSPSSLGLGMETQYF. Filled out from reference TRBV5-6 and TRBJ2-5, the complete variable domain reads DAGVTQSPTHLIKTRGQQVTLRCSPKSGHDTVSWYQQALGQGPQFIFQYYEEEERQRGNFPDRFSGHQFPNYSSELNVNALLLGDSALYLCASSPSSLGLGMETQYFGPGTRLLVL.

The chain carries TRBV6-4 and TRBJ1-4; no clear D gene. Trimming took off 6 bases at V and 4 bases at J, with 21 bases between the two ends. The V gene's germline CDR1 is MRHNA and CDR2 SNTAGT. This CDR3 region has 17 residues. For the CDR3, the DNA is TGTGCCAGCAGACCTCCTAGGTCCCCCGCCAATAATGAAAAACTGTTTTTT. The encoded protein is CASRPPRSPANNEKLFF.

In this sample, this clonotype turned up a few times. This chain connects TRBV12-3 or TRBV12-4 to TRBJ2-1; no firm D call. V lost 2 bases and J 6 bases, leaving 8 bases between the germline ends. CDR3 size: 13 residues. As DNA, the CDR3 is TGTGCCAGCAGTTTATCCCGACCCAATGAGCAGTTCTTC. This gives the protein CASSLSRPNEQFF.

This clonotype was recorded many times. The rearrangement links TRBV12-3 or TRBV12-4 to TRBJ2-5; D could derive from TRBD1 or TRBD2 (7 bases each). Trimming cost V 5 bases and J 4 bases, with 20 bases left between them. The CDR3 totals 16 residues. Here the CDR3 reads CASSIQPDREGETQYF. The CDR3 region has the DNA TGTGCCAGCAGTATACAACCTGACAGGGAGGGAGAGACCCAGTACTTC.

This clonotype was recorded many times. The chain joins TRBV20-1 to TRBJ2-1; D might be TRBD2 (5 bases). The CDR3 has 12 amino acids. CDR1 and CDR2 from the germline V gene are DFQATT and SNEGSKA (reference sequence). V was shortened by 5 bases and J by 3 bases, with 8 bases between the two germline ends. CDR3 protein: CSAGLHYNEQFF. The CDR3 DNA reads TGCAGTGCTGGACTTCACTACAATGAGCAGTTCTTC.

This clonotype was detected many times. The J gene is TRBJ2-3, the V gene TRBV18; no clear D. Trimming stripped 2 bases from V and 6 bases from J, with 9 bases between. Germline lookup yields CDR1 KGHSH and CDR2 LQKENI. The CDR3 is 13 residues long. The CDR3 DNA is TGTGCCAGCTCACCAATCACAGCGGATACGCAGTATTTT. This codes for CASSPITADTQYF.

This clonotype was observed at least ten times. The J gene is TRBJ2-2, the V gene TRBV6-2 or TRBV6-3; TRBD2 matches 12 bases. The CDR3 sequence is 17 residues long. V lost 0 bases to trimming and J lost 1 base; unmatched junction nucleotides: 0. Germline-derived CDR1 and CDR2 are MNHEY and SVGEGT. The CDR3, as DNA: TGTGCCAGCAGTTACTCGACTAGCGGGAGGAACACCGGGGAGCTGTTTTTT. It codes for CASSYSTSGRNTGELFF.

The sample holds many counts of this clonotype. The gene calls are TRBV3-1 and TRBJ1-2, with 9 bases identical to TRBD1. V trimming: 0 bases; J trimming: 7 bases; junction bases outside the gene matches: 3. Germline values: CDR1 LGHDT, CDR2 YNNKEL (reference sequence). The CDR3 runs 14 residues. CDR3 loop: CASSQDWTGVGYTF. The CDR3 DNA is TGTGCCAGCAGCCAAGACTGGACAGGGGTTGGCTACACCTTC.

Ten or more counts support this clonotype. J is TRBJ2-2 and V is TRBV11-2, with D tentatively TRBD2 (5 bases). V was shortened by 0 bases and J by 7 bases, with 12 bases between the two germline ends. The CDR3 totals 15 residues. Germline CDR1 reads SGHAT; CDR2 reads FQNNGV. CDR3 in DNA: TGTGCCAGCAGCTTAGAGCTAGGAGCGGTCGGGGAGCTGTTTTTT. Translation gives CASSLELGAVGELFF.

This clonotype appeared a few times. The V gene is TRBV7-2, the J gene TRBJ1-6; TRBD1 might be the D (5 bases). This CDR3 is built from 18 residues. Looked up from germline, CDR1 is SGHTA and CDR2 is FQGNSA. The V end was cut by 5 bases, the J end by 2 bases, with 19 bases between. This chain's CDR3 is CASSRRTSKRPYNSPLHF. CDR3 coding DNA: TGTGCCAGCAGCCGGCGGACATCTAAGCGCCCCTATAATTCACCCCTCCACTTT.

This clonotype was seen more than once but under ten times. The chain recombines TRBV5-6 with TRBJ2-2, with 7 nucleotides matching TRBD2. Germline V gene sequence: CDR1 SGHDT, CDR2 YYEEEE. The CDR3 sequence is 15 residues long. With V trimmed by 0 bases and J by 6 bases, 5 bases remained unmatched. The CDR3 protein is CASSLARGRAGELFF. CDR3 in DNA: TGTGCCAGCAGCTTGGCGCGGGGGAGGGCCGGGGAGCTGTTTTTT.

This clonotype came up once. This rearrangement joins TRBV10-3 to TRBJ2-7; D is ambiguous. The V end was cut by 3 bases, the J end by 3 bases, with 9 bases between. Germline CDR1 is ENHRY and CDR2 is SYGVKD. CDR3 length: 13 residues. The CDR3 DNA reads TGTGCCATCAGTGAAACAGCGAACTACGAGCAGTACTTC. Protein: CAISETANYEQYF.

This clonotype was detected many times. The chain recombines TRBV7-8 with TRBJ1-3; D is undetermined. With 3 bases removed from V and 0 bases from J, the gap between germline ends came to 12 bases. The CDR3 loop spans 16 amino acids. Germline loops: CDR1 SGHVS, CDR2 FQNEAQ. CDR3 sequence: CASSFSAGLSGNTIYF. For the CDR3, the DNA is TGTGCCAGCAGCTTTTCAGCAGGACTCTCTGGAAACACCATATATTTT.

This clonotype was counted ten times or more. The chain uses TRBV28 and TRBJ2-1; TRBD2 matches 7 bases. The junction had 10 bases not matched to a gene; V was cut back by 2 bases and J by 6 bases. Germline CDR1 reads MDHEN; CDR2 reads SYDVKM. The CDR3 is 16 amino acids. In nucleotides, the CDR3 is TGTGCCAGCAGTTTAGCCCTTGGGAGGGCGGCCAATGAGCAGTTCTTC. Amino acid sequence: CASSLALGRAANEQFF.

This clonotype was counted at least ten times. The chain combines TRBV25-1 with TRBJ1-1; D call uncertain. Germline CDR1 MGHDK, CDR2 SYGVNS. Trimming removed 2 bases at V and 0 bases at J, with 4 bases between. The CDR3 has 13 amino acids. The CDR3 protein is CASSETVNTEAFF. Written as DNA, the CDR3 is TGTGCCAGCAGTGAAACTGTGAACACTGAAGCTTTCTTT.

The chain couples TRBV20-1 to TRBJ1-5, with 9 nucleotides matching TRBD1. The CDR3 has 15 amino acids. Looked up from germline, CDR1 is DFQATT and CDR2 is SNEGSKA (reference sequence). Trimming removed 2 bases from V and 5 bases from J; junction bases left unmatched: 7. CDR3 in DNA: TGCAGTGCTAGACCCTTAGACAGGGGGGATCAGCCCCAGCATTTT. This codes for CSARPLDRGDQPQHF.

The J gene is TRBJ2-6, the V gene TRBV27; 10 bases are a match to TRBD1. The CDR3 sequence is 17 residues long. V was clipped by 6 bases and J by 0 bases; unmatched bases: 5. The germline V gene has CDR1 MNHEY and CDR2 SMNVEV (reference sequence). This chain's CDR3 is CASSGTGDPSGANVLTF. The CDR3 DNA reads TGTGCCAGCAGCGGGACAGGGGACCCCTCTGGGGCCAACGTCCTGACTTTC.

This chain connects TRBV27 to TRBJ2-7; D not certain. The J call may be mistaken, given a closer DNA end match to TRBJ2-1. The V gene's germline CDR1 is MNHEY and CDR2 SMNVEV (reference sequence). The CDR3 consists of 13 residues. CDR3 region: CASSSSGSYEQFF. For the CDR3, the DNA is TGTGCCAGCAGTTCCTCCGGGTCCTACGAGCAGTTCTTC.

This clonotype occurred many times. The chain has TRBV7-9 and TRBJ2-7; 7 bases fit TRBD1. This CDR3 has 14 amino acids. CDR1 is SEHNR, CDR2 FQNEAQ, per germline (reference sequence). V shed 5 bases and J 3 bases; nucleotides not matched to a gene: 7. The CDR3 loop is CASSPRDRHYEQYF. The CDR3 nucleotides read TGTGCCAGCAGCCCCCGGGACAGACACTACGAGCAGTACTTC.

This clonotype was detected ten times or more. The chain uses TRBV2 and TRBJ2-7; D unresolved. Trimming took 4 bases from V and 2 from J, leaving 3 bases between them. CDR1 is SNHLY and CDR2 is FYNNEI in the germline V gene. The CDR3 loop spans 11 amino acids. The CDR3 bases are TGTGCCAGCAGTGCCCCCTACGAGCAGTACTTC. It is translated as CASSAPYEQYF. The whole variable domain, filled in from reference TRBV2 and TRBJ2-7, reads EPEVTQTPSHQVTQMGQEVILRCVPISNHLYFYWYRQILGQKVEFLVSFYNNEISEKSEIFDDQFSVERPDGSNFTLKIRSTKLEDSAMYFCASSAPYEQYFGPGTRLTVT.

Many counts were recorded for this clonotype. V gene TRBV6-1 combines with J gene TRBJ1-5; no clear D. Trimming took off 3 bases at V and 9 bases at J, with 12 bases between the two ends. Germline V gene lookup returns CDR1 MNHNS and CDR2 SASEGT. This CDR3 comprises 13 residues. CDR3 sequence (DNA): TGTGCCAGCAGTGAGGGTTCTCTCGGGCCCCAGCATTTT. This gives the protein CASSEGSLGPQHF.

This clonotype was observed many times. The CDR3 region is CASQRGEINTEAFF. The CDR3 nucleotides are TGTGCCAGCCAGCGGGGAGAAATAAACACTGAAGCTTTCTTT. The chain employs TRBV28 and TRBJ1-1; D is undetermined. V shed 8 bases and J shed 2 bases, with 15 bases lying between them. The germline gives CDR1 MDHEN, CDR2 SYDVKM. This CDR3 has 14 amino acids.